This T cell receptor (beta chain) was sequenced during a study of T cell responses to AZD1222 COVID-19 vaccine (dated by TCRdb to the early 2020s). Some background on the complete study: Because spike-specific TCR depth and breadth did not differ between the two schedules, AZD1222 recipients who got a second dose at roughly 4 weeks were pooled with those who got a second dose at roughly 12 weeks. Trial participants were enrolled by age into 18-55, 56-69 and 70-plus year subgroups, with roughly 160, 29 and 62 TCR-sequenced participants respectively. A total of about 230 trial participants underwent TCR sequencing, of whom 207 received two doses of AZD1222 and about 25 received two doses of the MenACWY control vaccine.

The CDR3 regions of human TCRbeta chains were analyzed by immunosequencing. In the authors' own workflow: TCRs in the repertoires were compared against a reference library of SARS-CoV-2-specific TCRs that had been generated with the MIRA antigen-specificity platform. Breadth meant the fraction of unique TCRs that were SARS-CoV-2-associated, whereas depth meant the fraction of total T cells that were SARS-CoV-2-associated. Using the MIRA data, every spike-specific TCR was mapped to the spike region that the TCR reacted to and assigned to either a CD4 or a CD8 class. Log10-transformed breadth and depth values were compared by one-way ANOVA with Sidak's multiple comparisons tests. What TCRdb holds here is the immuneACCESS table cut down to in-frame rearrangements. Part of the clones is not present; checked against another copy, under half of the missing clones reflect an unresolved V gene, and the others are unexplained. V and J calls and clone size come straight from that table; D and trimming were deduced from the DNA. The sample includes around 140,000 clones, with 93% observed a single time. 5.1% of the sample is taken by the ten largest.

The sample's time point, from its label and the paper: baseline before first vaccination. Samples from vaccinated people were obtained from the UK trials COV001 and COV002, which included a single-blind randomized controlled phase 2/3 trial of AZD1222 (ChAdOx1 nCoV-19) in healthy adults. For TCRbeta chain sequencing, PBMC samples from trial participants were taken at day 0 and at day 28 after the second dose. About this clone itself: Its antigen remains undetermined. No base quality values were provided; no much bigger clone lies one nucleotide off.

The paper's findings and limits, for the study overall: The 56-69-year group was small, and its depth increase did not reach significance, likely because of low power. CD4 TCRs associated with the vaccine covered the entire spike protein, and the dominant responses were in regions 160-218 and 743-854. Epitopes outside the regions mutated in the B.1.351 and B.1.1.7 variants were reportedly recognized by nearly half of the unique spike-specific TCRs. Conclusions about previously exposed vaccinees are limited, since just five to seven AZD1222 recipients were seropositive for SARS-CoV-2 at baseline. A significant rise in spike-specific TCR breadth and depth was observed after two AZD1222 doses relative to day 0 and relative to MenACWY recipients. Because no day 14 peak-response samples were available, repertoires were characterized only after the peak T cell response. Most participants were white British and females outnumbered males, and the authors suggested that clonal diversity may have been underestimated.

The CDR3 sequence holds 13 residues, the cysteine and phenylalanine included. Solely the CDR3 DNA is kept, with 39 bases framed from the first base. V drops 10 bases and J drops 1 base, leaving 13 bases in between. The germline V gene encodes CDR1 MNHNY and CDR2 SVGAGI (reference sequence). The sequence derives from an adult in good health. The chain uses TRBV6-6 and TRBJ1-1; no D gene can be assigned with confidence. Material: peripheral blood, obtained on day 0 of AZD1222 vaccination. This receptor has the CDR3 CATTQSANTEAFF. The sequenced DNA is TGTGCCACCACACAGAGCGCGAACACTGAAGCTTTCTTT.